A single sample is the source of the 7 T cell receptor beta chains below, sequenced in a study of blood T cell repertoires in COVID-19. The table came from immunoSEQ multiplex PCR; TCRdb's copy has only in-frame clones and leaves some out. Of some 150,000 clones listed, around 87% were seen once; the top ten hold about 5.6%. Material for sequencing was peripheral blood. These receptors all stem from a human donor in a cohort sampled during active COVID-19.

This chain uses TRBV12-3 or TRBV12-4 with TRBJ1-2; 7 bases are a match to TRBD1. The J segment lost 4 bases and the V segment lost 5 bases, leaving 4 bases of the junction unmatched. The CDR3 covers 13 residues. CDR3 in DNA: TGTGCCAGCAGTACGGGACAGTTCTATGGCTACACCTTC. Protein sequence: CASSTGQFYGYTF.

The chain couples TRBV4-1 to TRBJ1-5; 7 positions agree with TRBD1. The CDR3 consists of 16 residues. Germline loops: CDR1 MGHRA, CDR2 YSYEKL. V lost 0 bases to trimming and J lost 5 bases; unmatched junction nucleotides: 7. The CDR3 loop reads CASSQDPGQFHQPQHF. The CDR3 DNA sequence: TGCGCCAGCAGCCAAGATCCGGGACAGTTCCATCAGCCCCAGCATTTT.

The chain employs TRBV7-8 and TRBJ2-1, with D maybe TRBD2 (5 bases). CDR1 and CDR2 from the germline V gene are SGHVS and FQNEAQ. V was clipped by 3 bases and J by 4 bases, with 10 bases between them. The CDR3 consists of 14 residues. The CDR3 coding sequence is TGTGCCAGCAGCTTGCGCCTAGCATACAATGAGCAGTTCTTC. Protein sequence: CASSLRLAYNEQFF.

The J gene is TRBJ1-4, the V gene TRBV28; TRBD1 is a possible D gene (5 bases). The CDR3 is 13 residues long. V lost 3 bases and J lost 8, with 10 bases in between. Germline V gene sequence: CDR1 MDHEN, CDR2 SYDVKM. CDR3 DNA: TGTGCCAGCAGTTTCCAGGGCCTAGAAAAACTGTTTTTT. Translated, it gives CASSFQGLEKLFF.

The CDR3 loop reads CASKSTGTGTEQYF. CDR3 DNA sequence: TGTGCCAGCAAGAGCACCGGGACAGGGACCGAGCAGTACTTC. V and J are TRBV2 and TRBJ2-7; 9 bases match TRBD1. CDR1 is SNHLY, CDR2 FYNNEI, per germline. The CDR3 extends over 14 amino acids. With 7 bases clipped from V and 6 bases from J, the junction kept 10 bases outside the gene matches.

A single count supports this clone. The CDR3 sequence is CASSPNHGRVWSYGYTF. DNA of the CDR3: TGCGCCAGCAGCCCAAATCATGGCAGGGTCTGGAGCTATGGCTACACCTTC. V and J are TRBV4-1 and TRBJ1-2; a weak D match, TRBD1 (5 bases). V dropped 4 bases and J dropped 4 bases, with 22 bases sitting between them. CDR3 size: 17 residues. The germline V gene has CDR1 MGHRA and CDR2 YSYEKL.

The rearrangement uses TRBV9 and TRBJ1-6, with D uncertain. The CDR3 spans 17 residues. The ends were cut back, 4 bases at V and 10 bases at J, with 24 bases in the middle. Germline-derived CDR1 and CDR2 are SGDLS and YYNGEE. For the CDR3, the DNA is TGTGCCAGCAGCTTAGACCCCCTGCGGGGTGGAGGATCACCCCTCCACTTT. Protein sequence: CASSLDPLRGGGSPLHF.